Listed below are T cell receptor beta chains from one sample, sequenced in a study of OX40 agonist ivuxolimab in advanced cancers. The table came from immunoSEQ multiplex PCR; TCRdb's copy has only in-frame clones and leaves some out. The table lists 25,000 to 35,000 clones, 84% of them singletons. Specimen: CD4+ or CD8+ T cells sorted from blood, collected in a trial of the OX40 agonist ivuxolimab. The receptors come from an adult with an advanced solid tumor such as melanoma, head and neck, liver or kidney cancer. CDR3s include the opening cysteine and the closing phenylalanine or tryptophan. D genes are given only for firm matches. A clone size is listed for some rows: how often the clone was seen (once, few, many), or a class if it is expanded.

j_gene | abundance | d_gene | v_gene | CDR3nt | CDR3aa
TRBJ2-1 | . | TRBD1 | TRBV5-8 | TGTGCCAGCAGCTCTTACGGGACAGGGGAAGTGAAGGATGAGCAGTTCTTC | CASSSYGTGEVKDEQFF
TRBJ1-2 | . | TRBD1 | TRBV27 | TGTGCCAGCAGTTCAGGGGGCTCAGCTGGCTACACCTTC | CASSSGGSAGYTF
TRBJ2-7 | . | . | TRBV28 | TGTGCCAGCAGTTTAGCAGGGGACTTCTACGAGCAGTACTTC | CASSLAGDFYEQYF
TRBJ1-4 | . | TRBD1 | TRBV12-5 | TGTGCTAGTGGTTTGGTGGCAGGGGGATGGGCTAATGAAAAACTGTTTTTT | CASGLVAGGWANEKLFF
TRBJ2-1 | . | . | TRBV2 | TGTGCCAGCGCAGCCGACATCTACAATGAGCAGTTCTTC | CASAADIYNEQFF
TRBJ1-3 | . | . | TRBV10-3 | TGTGCCATCAGTGAGACCCTAGGACGGAGAATGGACACCATATATTTT | CAISETLGRRMDTIYF
TRBJ2-3 | . | . | TRBV9 | TGTGCCAGCAGCGTAGTGGGGCAGAATTCGTTCACAGATACGCAGTATTTT | CASSVVGQNSFTDTQYF
TRBJ2-3 | . | TRBD2 | TRBV14 | TGTGCCAGCAGCCTGGGGACTAGCGGGGTGATCACAGATACGCAGTATTTT | CASSLGTSGVITDTQYF
TRBJ2-7 | . | . | TRBV6-6 | TGTGCCAGCAGCCCCGGGCCCGCCTACGAGCAGTACTTC | CASSPGPAYEQYF
TRBJ1-1 | . | . | TRBV27 | TGTGCCAGCAGTTTAACCCCGGGACGGATGAACACTGAAGCTTTCTTT | CASSLTPGRMNTEAFF
TRBJ1-5 | . | . | TRBV19 | TGTGCCAGTAGTATCTCGGCAACGGTGCCCCAGCATTTT | CASSISATVPQHF
TRBJ1-1 | few | . | TRBV7-9 | TGTGCCAGCCGATCGACAGGAGCGAACACTGAAGCTTTCTTT | CASRSTGANTEAFF
TRBJ2-3 | once | TRBD1 | TRBV9 | TGTGCCAGCAGCGAAAGACCCGACAGGGCCCTCACAGATACGCAGTATTTT | CASSERPDRALTDTQYF
TRBJ2-7 | few | . | TRBV7-8 | TGTGCCAGCAGCTTAGCGAGGGGGAGGGAGACGTCTGCCTACGAGCAGTACTTC | CASSLARGRETSAYEQYF
TRBJ2-7 | . | . | TRBV7-3 | TGTGCCAGCAGCTTATCCCCCTCCTACGAGCAGTACTTC | CASSLSPSYEQYF
TRBJ2-5 | . | TRBD1 | TRBV14 | TGTGCCAGCAGCCAAGGGAAGAGGACAGGGGGCTCGGAGACCCAGTACTTC | CASSQGKRTGGSETQYF
TRBJ2-7 | . | TRBD2 | TRBV4-2 | TGTGCCAGCAGCCCACTTCGGGACTACCCTGGCGAGCAGTACTTC | CASSPLRDYPGEQYF
TRBJ1-3 | . | . | TRBV5-5 | TGTGCCAGCAGCTCCTCTTTCGGGTCGGGAAACACCATATATTTT | CASSSSFGSGNTIYF
TRBJ1-5 | . | . | TRBV19 | TGTGCCAGTAGTATAGATGCCCCCCGGGGCGGATGGAATCAGCCCCAGCATTTT | CASSIDAPRGGWNQPQHF
TRBJ1-4 | . | . | TRBV7-8 | TGTGCCAGCAGCCTAGCACTCAATAATGAAAAACTGTTTTTT | CASSLALNNEKLFF
TRBJ2-7 | . | TRBD2 | TRBV6-5 | TGTGCCAGCAGCCCCCGGGGGGTCGACTACGAGCAGTACTTC | CASSPRGVDYEQYF
TRBJ2-7 | . | TRBD1 | TRBV7-9 | TGTGCCAGCAGCTCCGATTGGACAGGGGGCTACGAGCAGTACTTC | CASSSDWTGGYEQYF
TRBJ1-2 | . | TRBD1 | TRBV14 | TGTGCCAGCAGCTTGGGACAGAACTATGGCTACACCTTC | CASSLGQNYGYTF
TRBJ1-1 | . | TRBD1 | TRBV7-8 | TGTGCCAGCAGCTTAGGGGGACAGGTCACTGAAGCTTTCTTT | CASSLGGQVTEAFF
TRBJ2-7 | . | . | TRBV7-9 | TGTGCCAGCAGCTTAGCGTGGGAATTTACTCTAGTCTACGAGCAGTACTTC | CASSLAWEFTLVYEQYF
TRBJ2-7 | . | TRBD2 | TRBV10-3 | TGTGCCATGGCCCCCGGGACTAGGTACGAGCAGTACTTC | CAMAPGTRYEQYF
TRBJ1-1 | . | . | TRBV6-6 | TGTGCCAGCAGTTACGACCAGAACACTGAAGCTTTCTTT | CASSYDQNTEAFF
TRBJ2-1 | . | TRBD2 | TRBV11-3 | TGTGCCAGCAGCTTAGAGGTCGGACTAGCGGGAAACTATGAGCAGTTCTTC | CASSLEVGLAGNYEQFF
TRBJ1-1 | few | . | TRBV27 | TGTGCCAGCAGTTTATACAGGAACACTGAAGCTTTCTTT | CASSLYRNTEAFF
TRBJ2-2 | once | . | TRBV2 | TGTGCCAGCAGTGAAGCTTCCGGCGGCAACACCGGGGAGCTGTTTTTT | CASSEASGGNTGELFF
TRBJ1-1 | few | . | TRBV28 | TGTGCCAGCAGTTTGGCCTCCGGTCGGGCCAACACTGAAGCTTTCTTT | CASSLASGRANTEAFF
TRBJ2-3 | few | . | TRBV4-1 | TGCGCCAGCAGCCAATCAGATACGCAGTATTTT | CASSQSDTQYF
TRBJ2-7 | . | . | TRBV29-1 | TGCAGCGTTGAAGGCGCCGGGGACCCCTACGAGCAGTACTTC | CSVEGAGDPYEQYF
TRBJ2-1 | . | . | TRBV4-1 | TGCGCCAGCAGCCAAGTCGGGGAGAGGAATGAGCAGTTCTTC | CASSQVGERNEQFF
TRBJ2-2 | . | . | TRBV29-1 | TGCAGCGTCAATCTGAACACCGGGGAGCTGTTTTTT | CSVNLNTGELFF
TRBJ2-7 | few | TRBD2 | TRBV13 | TGTGCCAGCAGCTTGGTCAGCGGGGGGGGTTTCCACTCCTACGAGCAGTACTTC | CASSLVSGGGFHSYEQYF
TRBJ2-7 | . | TRBD2 | TRBV7-9 | TGTGCCAGCAGCCAAAGCGGGACCAGCTCCTACGAGCAGTACTTC | CASSQSGTSSYEQYF
TRBJ2-1 | . | . | TRBV4-3 | TGCGCCAGCAGCCAAGATCCAGGGGATGAGCAGTTCTTC | CASSQDPGDEQFF
TRBJ1-1 | few | . | TRBV2 | TGTGCCAGCGCTCTGACGGTAAGCAACACTGAAGCTTTCTTT | CASALTVSNTEAFF
TRBJ2-7 | . | . | TRBV9 | TGTGCCAGCAGCGCCGGAGACGAGCAGTACTTC | CASSAGDEQYF
TRBJ1-1 | . | . | TRBV7-6 | TGTGCCAGCAGCTTAGTTGGGGAGGCGGACACTGAAGCTTTCTTT | CASSLVGEADTEAFF
TRBJ2-1 | . | . | TRBV10-2 | TGCGCCAGCAGTGATTGGCTCGATGAGCAGTTCTTC | CASSDWLDEQFF
TRBJ2-1 | medium-sized | . | TRBV13 | TGTGCCAGCAGCTCGGCAGGGACGAGGGATGAGCAGTTCTTC | CASSSAGTRDEQFF
TRBJ1-4 | . | . | TRBV7-9 | TGTGCCAGCAGCTTGGGGGAGATGGAAAAACTGTTTTTT | CASSLGEMEKLFF
TRBJ2-1 | . | . | TRBV7-9 | TGTGCCAGCAGCTCCGCCGGAAGCGGCATCTACAATGAGCAGTTCTTC | CASSSAGSGIYNEQFF
TRBJ2-7 | once | . | TRBV9 | TGTGCCAGCAGCCGGGCAGGGACCGAGCAGTACTTC | CASSRAGTEQYF
TRBJ2-6 | . | . | TRBV5-1 | TGCGCCAGCAGCTTTCAATGGGCAGGGGATGGTGGGGCCAACGTCCTGACTTTC | CASSFQWAGDGGANVLTF
TRBJ2-3 | . | TRBD2 | TRBV2 | TGTGCCAGCATGCCAGCGGGGGGGGGAGATACGCAGTATTTT | CASMPAGGGDTQYF
TRBJ2-7 | few | . | TRBV14 | TGTGCCAGCAGCCAAGATTGGGGCCGTACCTACGAGCAGTACTTC | CASSQDWGRTYEQYF
TRBJ2-7 | few | . | TRBV5-8 | TGTGCCAGCAGCTTGAGTTTCAGCCCCTACGAGCAGTACTTC | CASSLSFSPYEQYF
TRBJ2-2 | . | . | TRBV21-1 | TGTGCCAACCAAGGAGGCCTAGCGGGAGATGACACCGGGGAGCTGTTTTTT | CANQGGLAGDDTGELFF
TRBJ1-1 | . | . | TRBV13 | TGTGCCAGCAGGTCCGGGACGGCAGAAGCTTTCTTT | CASRSGTAEAFF
TRBJ2-1 | . | TRBD2 | TRBV6-5 | TGTGCCAGCAGTCCGACTAGCGGGGAATACAATGAGCAGTTCTTC | CASSPTSGEYNEQFF